A single sample gave rise to the 8 T cell receptor beta chains below, sequenced in a study of patients and donors after allogeneic stem cell transplantation. TCRdb re-analysed the RT-PCR reads in MiXCR, keeping a single row per CDR3 protein. Of approximately 200,000 distinct CDR3 sequences detected, 12% to 15% appear once; the ten largest clones hold approximately 10%. Sequencing was performed on blood, either unsorted or a sorted T cell fraction (not recorded which). The receptors derive from a human donor who was either an allogeneic HSCT recipient or a stem cell or donor lymphocyte infusion donor (not recorded which). It is not recorded whose cells these are; they may come from a transplant donor.

Regarding this clonotype: The junction departs from germline at one end; a sequencing error may be responsible. In DNA, the CDR3 is TGTGCCAGCAGTGCTGAGGGGACACGCTACACCAGGGAGCTGTTTTTT. Its translation: CASSAEGTRYTRELFF. The gene calls are TRBV6-1 and TRBJ2-2; tentative D call: TRBD1 (6 bases). The germline V gene has CDR1 MNHNS and CDR2 SASEGT. CDR3 length: 16 residues.

This clonotype was observed a few times. CDR3 residues: CASTRSRAYEQYF. CDR3 in DNA: TGTGCCAGCACCAGAAGTAGAGCCTACGAGCAGTACTTC. The chain couples TRBV6-1 to TRBJ2-7; D ambiguous. The CDR3 totals 13 residues. Trimming took off 7 bases at V and 2 bases at J, with 12 bases between the two ends. In germline, CDR1 is MNHNS, CDR2 SASEGT.

V is TRBV11-2 and J is TRBJ2-7, with D possibly called TRBD1 or TRBD2 (6 bases each). The CDR3 sequence is 13 residues long. Germline values: CDR1 SGHAT, CDR2 FQNNGV. Trimming removed 5 bases from V and 7 bases from J, with 15 bases in between. The CDR3 DNA sequence: TGTGCCAGCAGCCCTTGGGGGGCCTGGGAGCAGTACTTC. Its translation: CASSPWGAWEQYF.

This clonotype turned up a few times. The chain employs TRBV15 and TRBJ1-1, with D possibly matching TRBD1 (5 bases). CDR3 length: 13 amino acids. Trimming left V 1 base short and J 6 bases short, with 9 bases between. Germline V gene sequence: CDR1 LNHNV, CDR2 YYDKDF (reference sequence). The DNA for the CDR3 is TGTGCCACCAGCAGAGTGGCAGGGCCTGAAGCTTTCTTT. Its protein product is CATSRVAGPEAFF. Variable domain in full (rest from reference TRBV15 and TRBJ1-1): DAMVIQNPRYQVTQFGKPVTLSCSQTLNHNVMYWYQQKSSQAPKLLFHYYDKDFNNEADTPDNFQSRRPNTSFCFLDIRSPGLGDTAMYLCATSRVAGPEAFFGQGTRLTVV.

This clonotype was detected many times. J is TRBJ2-1 and V is TRBV5-1; weak D call: TRBD2 (5 bases). Trimming shortened V by 0 bases and J by 7 bases, and 14 bases separated the two germline ends. Germline loops: CDR1 SGHRS, CDR2 YFSETQ. CDR3 length: 15 residues. CDR3 DNA: TGCGCCAGCAGCTTGGCCGTCGGTACGGGGAATGAGCAGTTCTTC. It encodes CASSLAVGTGNEQFF.

This chain joins TRBV5-1 and TRBJ2-5; D is unclear. V lost 4 bases and J 2 bases, leaving 9 bases between the germline ends. CDR1 is SGHRS, CDR2 YFSETQ, per germline. The CDR3 contains 13 residues. The CDR3 bases are TGCGCCAGCAGCGAAACCGGTCAAGAGACCCAGTACTTC. It encodes CASSETGQETQYF.

V is TRBV2 and J is TRBJ2-7; D unclear. Trimming took off 4 bases at V and 0 bases at J, with 13 bases between the two ends. Germline V gives CDR1 SNHLY, CDR2 FYNNEI. The CDR3 spans 15 residues. CDR3 DNA sequence: TGTGCCAGCAGTGGTACGAGAACGAGCTCCTACGAGCAGTACTTC. Its protein product is CASSGTRTSSYEQYF.

This clonotype has only a few counts. The chain recombines TRBV13 with TRBJ2-1; 7 nucleotides agree with TRBD2. Per the germline V gene, CDR1 is PRHDT and CDR2 is FYEKMQ (reference sequence). The ends lost 2 bases at V and 2 bases at J; junction bases unmatched: 6. CDR3 length equals 16 residues. The CDR3 is CASSLSGGGPYNEQFF. The CDR3 DNA reads as TGTGCCAGCAGCTTATCCGGCGGGGGACCCTACAATGAGCAGTTCTTC.